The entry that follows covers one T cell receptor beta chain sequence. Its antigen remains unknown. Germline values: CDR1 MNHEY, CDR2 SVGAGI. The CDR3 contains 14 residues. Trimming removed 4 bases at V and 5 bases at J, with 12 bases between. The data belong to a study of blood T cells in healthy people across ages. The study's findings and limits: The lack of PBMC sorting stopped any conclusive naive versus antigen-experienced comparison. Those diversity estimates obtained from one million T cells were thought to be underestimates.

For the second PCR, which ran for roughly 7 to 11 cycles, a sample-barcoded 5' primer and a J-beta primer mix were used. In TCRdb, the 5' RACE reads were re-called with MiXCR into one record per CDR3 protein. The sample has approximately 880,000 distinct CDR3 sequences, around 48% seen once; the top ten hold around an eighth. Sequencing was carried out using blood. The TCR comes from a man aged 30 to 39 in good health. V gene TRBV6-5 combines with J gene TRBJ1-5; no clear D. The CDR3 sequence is CASSSFRADQPQHF. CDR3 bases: TGTGCCAGCAGTTCTTTCCGGGCCGATCAGCCCCAGCATTTT.